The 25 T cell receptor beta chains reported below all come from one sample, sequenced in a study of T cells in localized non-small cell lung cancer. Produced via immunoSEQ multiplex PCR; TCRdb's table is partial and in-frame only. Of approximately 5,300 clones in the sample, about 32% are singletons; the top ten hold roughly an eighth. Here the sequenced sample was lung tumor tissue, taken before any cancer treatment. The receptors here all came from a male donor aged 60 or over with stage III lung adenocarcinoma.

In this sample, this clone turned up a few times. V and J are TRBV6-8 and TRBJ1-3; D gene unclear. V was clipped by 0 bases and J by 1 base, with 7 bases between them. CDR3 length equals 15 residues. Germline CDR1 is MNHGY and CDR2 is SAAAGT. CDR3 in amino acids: CASSYSINSGNTIYF. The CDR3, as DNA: TGTGCCAGCAGTTACTCGATCAATTCTGGAAACACCATATATTTT.

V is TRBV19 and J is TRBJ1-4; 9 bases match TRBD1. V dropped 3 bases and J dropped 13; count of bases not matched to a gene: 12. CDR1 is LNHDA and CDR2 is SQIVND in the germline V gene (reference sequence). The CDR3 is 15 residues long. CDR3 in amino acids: CASSISTGGVLRLFF. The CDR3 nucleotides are TGTGCCAGTAGTATCAGCACAGGGGGCGTACTTAGACTGTTTTTT.

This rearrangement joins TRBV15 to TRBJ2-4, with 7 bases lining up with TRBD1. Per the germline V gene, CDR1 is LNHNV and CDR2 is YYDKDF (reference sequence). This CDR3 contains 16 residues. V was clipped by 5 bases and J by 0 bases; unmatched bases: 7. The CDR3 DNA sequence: TGTGCCACCAGCGACGGGACAGATCTAGCCAAAAACATTCAGTACTTC. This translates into CATSDGTDLAKNIQYF.

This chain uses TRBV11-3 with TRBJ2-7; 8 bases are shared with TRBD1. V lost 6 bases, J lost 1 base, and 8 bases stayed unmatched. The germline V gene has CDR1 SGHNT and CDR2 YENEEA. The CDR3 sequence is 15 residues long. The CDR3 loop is CASSRTGWDSYEQYF. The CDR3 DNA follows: TGTGCCAGCAGTCGGACAGGGTGGGATTCCTACGAGCAGTACTTC.

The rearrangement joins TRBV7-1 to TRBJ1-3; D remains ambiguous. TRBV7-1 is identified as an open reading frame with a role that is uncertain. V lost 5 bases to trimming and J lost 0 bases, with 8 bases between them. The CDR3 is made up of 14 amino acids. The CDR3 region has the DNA TGTGCCAGCAGCCGAGGGAGCTCTGGAAACACCATATATTTT. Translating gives CASSRGSSGNTIYF.

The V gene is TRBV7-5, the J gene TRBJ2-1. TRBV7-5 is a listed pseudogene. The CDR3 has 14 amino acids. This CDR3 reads CASSLGRGDNEQFF. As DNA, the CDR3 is TGTGCCAGCAGCTTAGGTCGGGGCGACAATGAGCAGTTCTTC.

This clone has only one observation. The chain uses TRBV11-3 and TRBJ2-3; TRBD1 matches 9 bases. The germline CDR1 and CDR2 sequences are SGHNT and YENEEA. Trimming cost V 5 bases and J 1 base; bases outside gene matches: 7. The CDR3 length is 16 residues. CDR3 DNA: TGTGCCAGCAGCGTGGACAGGGGTCGGGGCACAGATACGCAGTATTTT. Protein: CASSVDRGRGTDTQYF.

As DNA, the CDR3 is TGTGCCAGCAGTTACTCATGGGGGCGGAACACTGAAGCTTTCTTT. Translated: CASSYSWGRNTEAFF. V and J are TRBV6-8 and TRBJ1-1; D is perhaps TRBD1 (6 bases). The CDR3 contains 15 residues. V was pared by 0 bases and J by 1 base, with 9 bases between. Per the germline V gene, CDR1 is MNHGY and CDR2 is SAAAGT.

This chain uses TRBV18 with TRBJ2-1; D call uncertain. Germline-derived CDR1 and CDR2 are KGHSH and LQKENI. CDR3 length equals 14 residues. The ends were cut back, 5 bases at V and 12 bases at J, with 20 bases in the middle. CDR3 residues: CASSGQEHSYGQFF. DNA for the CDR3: TGTGCCAGCTCAGGTCAAGAGCACTCCTACGGGCAGTTCTTC.

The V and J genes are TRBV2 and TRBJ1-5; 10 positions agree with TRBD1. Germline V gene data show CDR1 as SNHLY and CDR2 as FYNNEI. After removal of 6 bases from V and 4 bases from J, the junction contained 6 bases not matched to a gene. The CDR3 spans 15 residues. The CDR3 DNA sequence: TGTGCCAGCAGGAGGGGGGACAGGGGTAATCAGCCCCAGCATTTT. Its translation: CASRRGDRGNQPQHF.

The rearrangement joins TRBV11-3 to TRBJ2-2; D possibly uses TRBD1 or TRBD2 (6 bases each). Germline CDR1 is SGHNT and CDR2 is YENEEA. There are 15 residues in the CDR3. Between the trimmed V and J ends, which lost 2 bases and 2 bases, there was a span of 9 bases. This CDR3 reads CASSLTGTNTGELFF. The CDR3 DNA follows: TGTGCCAGCAGCTTAACAGGGACTAACACCGGGGAGCTGTTTTTT.

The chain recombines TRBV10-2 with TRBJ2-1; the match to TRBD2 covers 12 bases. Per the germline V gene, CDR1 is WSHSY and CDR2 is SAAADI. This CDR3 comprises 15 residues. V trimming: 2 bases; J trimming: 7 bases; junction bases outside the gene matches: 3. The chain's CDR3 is CASSERTSGINEQFF. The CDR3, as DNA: TGCGCCAGCAGTGAGAGGACTAGCGGGATAAATGAGCAGTTCTTC.

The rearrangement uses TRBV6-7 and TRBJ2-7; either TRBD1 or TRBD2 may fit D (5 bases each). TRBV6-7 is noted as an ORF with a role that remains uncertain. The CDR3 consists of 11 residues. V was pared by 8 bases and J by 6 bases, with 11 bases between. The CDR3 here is CASGRELEQYF. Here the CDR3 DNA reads TGTGCCAGCGGCAGGGAGCTCGAGCAGTACTTC.

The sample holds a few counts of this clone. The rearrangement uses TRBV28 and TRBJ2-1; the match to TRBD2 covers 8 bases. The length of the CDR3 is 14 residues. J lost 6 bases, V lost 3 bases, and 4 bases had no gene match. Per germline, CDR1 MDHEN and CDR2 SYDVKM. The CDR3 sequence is CASSFTGRANEQFF. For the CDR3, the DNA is TGTGCCAGCAGTTTTACCGGGAGGGCCAATGAGCAGTTCTTC.

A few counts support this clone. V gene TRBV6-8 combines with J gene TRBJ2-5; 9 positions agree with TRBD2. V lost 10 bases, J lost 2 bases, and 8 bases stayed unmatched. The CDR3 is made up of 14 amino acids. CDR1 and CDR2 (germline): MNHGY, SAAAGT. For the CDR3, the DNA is TGTGCCATCAGAACGACTAGCGGTCAAGAGACCCAGTACTTC. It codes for CAIRTTSGQETQYF.

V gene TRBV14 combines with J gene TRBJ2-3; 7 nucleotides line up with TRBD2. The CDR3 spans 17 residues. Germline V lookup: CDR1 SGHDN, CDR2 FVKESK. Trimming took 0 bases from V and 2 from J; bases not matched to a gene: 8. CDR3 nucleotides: TGTGCCAGCAGCCAAGACCCAGCGGGATCCCCCACAGATACGCAGTATTTT. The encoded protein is CASSQDPAGSPTDTQYF.

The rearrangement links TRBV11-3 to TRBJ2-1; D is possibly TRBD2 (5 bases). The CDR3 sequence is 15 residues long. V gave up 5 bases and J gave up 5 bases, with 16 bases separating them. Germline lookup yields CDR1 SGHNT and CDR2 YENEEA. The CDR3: CASSRVTITHNEQFF. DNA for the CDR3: TGTGCCAGCAGCCGGGTGACTATTACCCACAATGAGCAGTTCTTC.

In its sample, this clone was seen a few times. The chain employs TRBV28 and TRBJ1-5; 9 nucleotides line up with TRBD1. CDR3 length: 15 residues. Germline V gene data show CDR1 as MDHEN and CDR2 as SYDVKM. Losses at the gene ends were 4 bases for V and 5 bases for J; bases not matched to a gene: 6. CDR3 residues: CASSSGQGWDQPQHF. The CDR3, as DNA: TGTGCCAGCAGTTCTGGACAGGGGTGGGATCAGCCCCAGCATTTT.

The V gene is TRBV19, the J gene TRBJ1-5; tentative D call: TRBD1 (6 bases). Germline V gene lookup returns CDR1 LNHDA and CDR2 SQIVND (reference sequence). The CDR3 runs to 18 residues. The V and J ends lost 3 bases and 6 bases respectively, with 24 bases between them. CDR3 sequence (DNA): TGTGCCAGTAGTATGAAGAGTGAGAGAGGGGGAGGATTTCAGCCCCAGCATTTT. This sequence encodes CASSMKSERGGGFQPQHF.

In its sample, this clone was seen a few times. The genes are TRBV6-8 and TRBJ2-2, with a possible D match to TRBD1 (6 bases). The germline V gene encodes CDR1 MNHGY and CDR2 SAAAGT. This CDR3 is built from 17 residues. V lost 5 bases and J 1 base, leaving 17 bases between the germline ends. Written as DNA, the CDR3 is TGTGCCAGCAGTCCCCAGCCACAGGGCAAGAACACCGGGGAGCTGTTTTTT. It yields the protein CASSPQPQGKNTGELFF.

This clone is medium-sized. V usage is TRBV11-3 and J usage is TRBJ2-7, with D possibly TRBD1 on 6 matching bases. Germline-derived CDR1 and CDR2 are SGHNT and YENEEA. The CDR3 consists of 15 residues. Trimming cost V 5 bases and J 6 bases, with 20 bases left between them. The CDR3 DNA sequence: TGTGCCAGCAGCCTCCGGGACAAAGCCACTATCGAGCAGTACTTC. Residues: CASSLRDKATIEQYF.

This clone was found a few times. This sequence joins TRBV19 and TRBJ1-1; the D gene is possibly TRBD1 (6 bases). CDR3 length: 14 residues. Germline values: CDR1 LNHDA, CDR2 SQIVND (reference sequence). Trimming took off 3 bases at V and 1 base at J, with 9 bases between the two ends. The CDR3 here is CASSIRGANTEAFF. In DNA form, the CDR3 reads TGTGCCAGTAGTATCCGGGGGGCGAACACTGAAGCTTTCTTT.

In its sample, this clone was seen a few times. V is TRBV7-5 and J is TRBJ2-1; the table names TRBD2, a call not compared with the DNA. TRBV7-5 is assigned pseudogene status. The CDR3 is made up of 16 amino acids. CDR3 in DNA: TGTGCCAGCAGCTTGGGACATAGCGGGTCTTACAATGAGCAGTTCTTC. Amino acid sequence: CASSLGHSGSYNEQFF.

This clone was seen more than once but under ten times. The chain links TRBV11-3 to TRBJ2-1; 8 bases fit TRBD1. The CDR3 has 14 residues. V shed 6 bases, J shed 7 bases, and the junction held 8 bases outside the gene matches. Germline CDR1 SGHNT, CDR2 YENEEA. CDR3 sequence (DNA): TGTGCCAGCAGTCTGGACAGGGTATTGAATGAGCAGTTCTTC. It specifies CASSLDRVLNEQFF.

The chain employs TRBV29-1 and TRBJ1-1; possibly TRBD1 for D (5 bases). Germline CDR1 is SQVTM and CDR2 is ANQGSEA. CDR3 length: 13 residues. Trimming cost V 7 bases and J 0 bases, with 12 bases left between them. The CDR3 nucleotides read TGCAGCGCTGGCGTGGGGGTGAACACTGAAGCTTTCTTT. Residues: CSAGVGVNTEAFF.